Listed here are 2 T cell receptor beta chains from one sample, sequenced in a study of type 1 regulatory T cells. TCRdb re-called the reads through MiXCR, storing one row per CDR3 protein. The sample consists of approximately 97,000 distinct CDR3 sequences, roughly 28% of them appearing once. Source material: CD4+ T cells, either the whole sample or a sorted fraction (not recorded which). The receptor set was obtained from a human donor in good health.

CDR3 bases: TGTGCCAGCAGTCACTCCTTTGTCGAAGATACGCAGTATTTT. Translating gives CASSHSFVEDTQYF. V and J are TRBV3-1 and TRBJ2-3; D is undetermined. The CDR3 is 14 amino acids. Looked up from germline, CDR1 is LGHDT and CDR2 is YNNKEL (reference sequence). Trimming removed 6 bases from V and 5 bases from J, with 15 bases in between.

In nucleotides, the CDR3 is TGTGCCAGTAGTCGACTAGTGGCCTACAATGAGCAGTTCTTC. The encoded protein is CASSRLVAYNEQFF. The chain couples TRBV19 to TRBJ2-1, with D possibly matching TRBD2 (6 bases). Germline V gene sequence: CDR1 LNHDA, CDR2 SQIVND (reference sequence). The length of the CDR3 is 14 residues. Trimming cost V 5 bases and J 2 bases, with 10 bases left between them.